The 13 T cell receptor beta chains in this list originate from one sample, sequenced in a study of T cell responses to AZD1222 COVID-19 vaccine. Profiling relied on immunoSEQ multiplex PCR, and the TCRdb table lists in-frame clones only, not all of them. The data hold approximately 150,000 clones, with 90% observed a single time. Material: peripheral blood, obtained 28 days after the second AZD1222 dose. The receptors stem from an adult who received the AZD1222 COVID-19 vaccine.

In its sample, this clone was seen a few times. Other DNA sequences in this specimen translate into the identical CDR3. This rearrangement joins TRBV27 to TRBJ2-2, with D hard to call. Looked up from germline, CDR1 is MNHEY and CDR2 is SMNVEV (reference sequence). The length of the CDR3 is 12 residues. V gave up 5 bases and J gave up 4 bases, with 5 bases separating them. DNA for the CDR3: TGTGCCAGCAGTATACTCACCGGGGAGCTGTTTTTT. This encodes CASSILTGELFF.

This chain connects TRBV7-9 to TRBJ2-1; possibly TRBD2 for D (5 bases). Trimming cost V 7 bases and J 6 bases, with 19 bases left between them. The CDR3 is 15 residues long. Germline V gene data show CDR1 as SEHNR and CDR2 as FQNEAQ (reference sequence). CDR3 nucleotides: TGTGCCAGCACCCCTCGGGGTAGGGTTTCCAATGAGCAGTTCTTC. Its translation is CASTPRGRVSNEQFF.

The chain joins TRBV7-9 to TRBJ1-2; 9 nucleotides match TRBD1. V shed 2 bases and J 8 bases; nucleotides not matched to a gene: 6. The CDR3 runs 14 residues. Looked up from germline, CDR1 is SEHNR and CDR2 is FQNEAQ (reference sequence). The CDR3 region has the DNA TGTGCCAGCAGCTTACAGGTTACAGGGGGCGGCTACACCTTC. Translating it yields CASSLQVTGGGYTF.

The CDR3 region has the DNA TGTGCCAGCAGCGTAGTGCAGGGGCAGGGCGAAAAACTGTTTTTT. Protein product: CASSVVQGQGEKLFF. The V and J genes are TRBV9 and TRBJ1-4; D might be TRBD1 (6 bases). V was clipped by 0 bases and J by 8 bases, with 14 bases between them. CDR1 and CDR2 (germline): SGDLS, YYNGEE. This CDR3 is built from 15 residues.

The chain joins TRBV5-8 to TRBJ2-1, with 8 bases that match TRBD2. The J segment lost 5 bases and the V segment lost 8 bases, leaving 15 bases of the junction unmatched. Germline CDR1 reads SGHTS; CDR2 reads YDEGEE. The CDR3 totals 16 residues. The CDR3 spells CASRSGWTSKNNEQFF. CDR3 in DNA: TGTGCCAGTCGCTCGGGCTGGACTAGCAAAAACAATGAGCAGTTCTTC.

The V and J genes are TRBV7-8 and TRBJ1-1; D unresolved. The CDR3 has 15 residues. The germline V gene has CDR1 SGHVS and CDR2 FQNEAQ. V was pared by 0 bases and J by 1 base, with 9 bases between. In DNA form, the CDR3 reads TGTGCCAGCAGCTTAGCGCGGGGTCAGAACACTGAAGCTTTCTTT. Residues: CASSLARGQNTEAFF.

V is TRBV20-1 and J is TRBJ1-5, with TRBD1 as a possible D gene (5 bases). V was shortened by 3 bases and J by 4 bases, with 16 bases between the two germline ends. This CDR3 comprises 15 residues. Germline V gene data show CDR1 as DFQATT and CDR2 as SNEGSKA (reference sequence). The CDR3 DNA reads TGCAGTGCTAGTCAGGGTGTGGTCTCTAATCAGCCCCAGCATTTT. It specifies CSASQGVVSNQPQHF.

The rearrangement links TRBV7-2 to TRBJ1-6; weak D call: TRBD1 (5 bases). The CDR3 has 18 residues. V gave up 1 base and J gave up 9 bases, with 22 bases separating them. In germline, CDR1 is SGHTA, CDR2 FQGNSA. Here the CDR3 DNA reads TGTGCCAGCAGCTTAGATTTGCAGGGAGCCTCTGGTAGTTCACCCCTCCACTTT. Residues: CASSLDLQGASGSSPLHF.

The rearrangement joins TRBV28 to TRBJ1-5, with a weak D call TRBD1 (5 bases). Trimming removed 5 bases from V and 2 bases from J, with 16 bases in between. The length of the CDR3 is 16 residues. Germline CDR1 is MDHEN and CDR2 is SYDVKM. CDR3 in amino acids: CASSPGWRGGNQPQHF. For the CDR3, the DNA is TGTGCCAGCAGTCCCGGATGGAGGGGCGGCAATCAGCCCCAGCATTTT. Combining the CDR3 with reference TRBV28 and TRBJ1-5 gives the whole variable domain DVKVTQSSRYLVKRTGEKVFLECVQDMDHENMFWYRQDPGLGLRLIYFSYDVKMKEKGDIPEGYSVSREKKERFSLILESASTNQTSMYLCASSPGWRGGNQPQHFGDGTRLSIL.

With respect to this clone: The junction and the germline gene differ at one end; a read error may be behind it. The chain uses TRBV3-1 (or the pseudogene TRBV3-2) and TRBJ2-1, with 10 bases that match TRBD1. The CDR3 has 13 amino acids. Germline V gene lookup returns CDR1 LGHDT and CDR2 YNNKEL (reference sequence). CDR3 nucleotides: TGTGCCAGCAGCCAAGTGGGGGGGACAGGGGTGGTCTTC. This sequence encodes CASSQVGGTGVVF.

The rearrangement links TRBV7-3 to TRBJ1-2, with D hard to call. The V end was cut by 1 base, the J end by 4 bases, with 4 bases between. This CDR3 contains 12 residues. The germline V gene encodes CDR1 SGHTA and CDR2 FQGTGA. The CDR3 nucleotides read TGTGCCAGCAGCTTAAGCCTCTATGGCTACACCTTC. Protein: CASSLSLYGYTF.

The gene calls are TRBV5-4 and TRBJ1-4; TRBD1 aligns across 8 bases. The V gene's germline CDR1 is SGHNT and CDR2 YYREEE (reference sequence). The CDR3 runs 17 residues. V shed 3 bases, J shed 0 bases, and the junction held 7 bases outside the gene matches. The CDR3 loop reads CASSSGQGHATNEKLFF. CDR3 nucleotides: TGTGCCAGCAGCTCTGGACAGGGACATGCAACTAATGAAAAACTGTTTTTT.

This chain joins TRBV2 and TRBJ2-3, with TRBD2 matching over 11 bases. This CDR3 spans 16 amino acids. Germline lookup yields CDR1 SNHLY and CDR2 FYNNEI. Trimming at V came to 3 bases and at J to 3 bases, leaving 5 bases not matched to a gene. CDR3 in amino acids: CASSDWASGGTDTQYF. CDR3 sequence (DNA): TGTGCCAGCAGTGATTGGGCTAGCGGGGGGACAGATACGCAGTATTTT.